The 16 T cell receptor beta chains below come from one sample, sequenced in a study of regulatory T cells in long-lasting Graves disease. The authors built TCR beta libraries using iRepertoire HTBI primers and Arm-PCR of CDR3 regions. TCRdb ran MiXCR on the multiplex PCR reads and lists one entry per CDR3 protein. The sample records around 250,000 distinct CDR3 sequences, 18% being singletons. Time point specified: newly diagnosed GD, antithyroid drugs for less than 3 months. Extracted RNA from PBMCs served as the source of the TCR library. These data are also associated with another study on T cells in Graves' hyperthyroidism and ophthalmopathy.

The material was peripheral blood mononuclear cells (PBMCs), obtained at new diagnosis, from a patient treated with antithyroid drugs. The receptor set was obtained from a woman aged 25 to 39 with Graves disease.

In this sample, this clonotype turned up many times. The rearrangement joins TRBV9 to TRBJ2-7, with 8 bases lining up with TRBD2. The germline gives CDR1 SGDLS, CDR2 YYNGEE. The CDR3 spans 15 residues. The ends lost 4 bases at V and 7 bases at J; junction bases unmatched: 13. The CDR3 DNA reads TGTGCCAGCAGCCCCGACGCAGCGGGGGTGAGGGAGCAGTACTTC. It encodes CASSPDAAGVREQYF.

This sequence joins TRBV5-5 and TRBJ2-7; weak D call: TRBD2 (6 bases). This CDR3 has 14 residues. The germline gives CDR1 SGHKS, CDR2 YYEKEE (reference sequence). V was shortened by 1 base and J by 6 bases, with 14 bases between the two germline ends. Written as DNA, the CDR3 is TGTGCCAGCAGCTTGTTTTCGGGGGAAGCCGAGCAGTACTTC. Protein sequence: CASSLFSGEAEQYF.

This clonotype occurred many times. The rearrangement links TRBV11-2 to TRBJ1-1; 7 bases map to TRBD1. Germline V gene lookup returns CDR1 SGHAT and CDR2 FQNNGV. Trimming at V came to 1 base and at J to 4 bases, leaving 3 bases not matched to a gene. The CDR3 spans 14 residues. The DNA of the CDR3 is TGTGCCAGCAGCTTAGTCAGGGGGACCACTGAAGCTTTCTTT. Its translation is CASSLVRGTTEAFF. Using reference TRBV11-2 and TRBJ1-1 for the parts outside the CDR3, the full variable domain is EAGVAQSPRYKIIEKRQSVAFWCNPISGHATLYWYQQILGQGPKLLIQFQNNGVVDDSQLPKDRFSAERLKGVDSTLKIQPAKLEDSAVYLCASSLVRGTTEAFFGQGTRLTVV.

The chain uses TRBV28 and TRBJ2-7; 9 positions agree with TRBD2. The CDR3 sequence is 16 residues long. Germline CDR1 is MDHEN and CDR2 is SYDVKM. The J segment lost 5 bases and the V segment lost 3 bases, leaving 11 bases of the junction unmatched. The CDR3 reads CASSFIRREGIDEQYF. The CDR3 nucleotides read TGTGCCAGCAGTTTTATAAGGCGGGAGGGAATCGACGAGCAGTACTTC.

This clonotype was seen many times. CDR3 nucleotide sequence: TGTGCCAGCAGTTTCAGGGGGGGTGGGAGCATCTATGGCTACACCTTC. Its translation: CASSFRGGGSIYGYTF. The chain is built from TRBV28 and TRBJ1-2, with 7 nucleotides matching TRBD1. This CDR3 region has 16 residues. Germline lookup yields CDR1 MDHEN and CDR2 SYDVKM. After removal of 3 bases from V and 4 bases from J, the junction contained 11 bases not matched to a gene.

This clonotype has a count of ten or more. V gene TRBV27 combines with J gene TRBJ1-1; 7 positions match TRBD1. CDR3 length: 13 residues. The V and J ends lost 5 bases and 4 bases, in that order; junction bases with no gene match: 4. Germline V gives CDR1 MNHEY, CDR2 SMNVEV (reference sequence). The CDR3 loop is CASSDREGTEAFF. As DNA, the CDR3 is TGTGCCAGCAGTGACAGGGAGGGCACTGAAGCTTTCTTT.

The chain uses TRBV6-5 and TRBJ2-7; D possibly corresponds to TRBD1 (5 bases). The germline V and J ends were trimmed by 2 bases and 3 bases, with 11 bases remaining between them. The length of the CDR3 is 14 residues. Germline CDR1 reads MNHEY; CDR2 reads SVGAGI. The CDR3 DNA is TGTGCCAGCAGTTACAGGAAACAGGACTACGAGCAGTACTTC. Amino acids: CASSYRKQDYEQYF.

There are many counts of this clonotype. The chain employs TRBV14 and TRBJ1-1; D gene unclear. The germline gives CDR1 SGHDN, CDR2 FVKESK. The CDR3 is 14 amino acids. V lost 0 bases and J 1 base, leaving 6 bases between the germline ends. The CDR3 nucleotides are TGTGCCAGCAGCCAAGAACACAAGAACACTGAAGCTTTCTTT. Translation: CASSQEHKNTEAFF.

This clonotype was observed a handful of times. V gene TRBV18 combines with J gene TRBJ1-4, with a tentative D call TRBD1 (6 bases). Trimming stripped 3 bases from V and 10 bases from J, with 15 bases between. CDR1 and CDR2 from the germline V gene are KGHSH and LQKENI. The CDR3 contains 14 residues. This CDR3 is CASSPDRSLLKLFF. CDR3 coding DNA: TGTGCCAGCTCACCGGACAGAAGCCTCTTAAAACTGTTTTTT.

This clonotype was observed at least ten times. The chain carries TRBV12-5 and TRBJ2-1; tentatively, D is TRBD2 (6 bases). Trimming cost V 3 bases and J 1 base, with 13 bases left between them. CDR1 and CDR2 from the germline V gene are LGHNT and FRNRAP. The CDR3 consists of 16 residues. In DNA, the CDR3 is TGTGCTAGTGGTTTATCCCAGGGACTGTCCTACAATGAGCAGTTCTTC. It codes for CASGLSQGLSYNEQFF.

This clonotype was recorded at least ten times. The gene calls are TRBV2 and TRBJ2-2; D unclear. Germline CDR1 is SNHLY and CDR2 is FYNNEI. The V end was cut by 3 bases, the J end by 6 bases, with 5 bases between. The CDR3 spans 12 residues. CDR3 sequence (DNA): TGTGCCAGCAGTGAGGGCCCCGGGGAGCTGTTTTTT. Translating gives CASSEGPGELFF.

This clonotype was observed many times. J is TRBJ2-2 and V is TRBV12-3 or TRBV12-4; 7 nucleotides align to TRBD1. V shed 6 bases, J shed 5 bases, and the junction held 6 bases outside the gene matches. This CDR3 region has 14 residues. The CDR3 DNA is TGTGCCAGCAGAGGGGGCCAGGGGACCGGGGAGCTGTTTTTT. This sequence encodes CASRGGQGTGELFF.

Remarks on this clonotype: One base separates it from a far larger clone, so it is likely a read error. V usage is TRBV5-1 and J usage is TRBJ2-4; D perhaps matches TRBD1 (5 bases). This CDR3 contains 15 residues. Germline CDR1 and CDR2: SGHRS and YFSETQ. The chain's CDR3 is CASSLGGHSYNEQSF. The CDR3 DNA sequence: TGCGCCAGCAGCTTGGGTGGACACTCCTACAATGAGCAGTCCTTC.

In this sample, this clonotype turned up once. The V gene is TRBV10-3, the J gene TRBJ1-2, with 10 positions matching TRBD1. Germline V gene lookup returns CDR1 ENHRY and CDR2 SYGVKD. V lost 6 bases, J lost 2 bases, and 3 bases stayed unmatched. This CDR3 is built from 14 residues. The CDR3: CAISRTGGNYGYTF. In DNA, the CDR3 is TGTGCCATCAGCCGGACAGGGGGAAACTATGGCTACACCTTC.

In this sample, this clonotype turned up many times. The chain combines TRBV20-1 with TRBJ1-5; TRBD1 matches at 9 bases. The CDR3 loop spans 17 amino acids. In germline, CDR1 is DFQATT, CDR2 SNEGSKA (reference sequence). V lost 6 bases and J lost 0; bases outside the gene matches: 12. The CDR3 sequence: CSATIGTGTYSNQPQHF. CDR3 in DNA: TGCAGTGCGACGATCGGGACAGGGACATATAGCAATCAGCCCCAGCATTTT.

The chain has TRBV19 and TRBJ2-1, with 11 bases lining up with TRBD2. The germline V gene encodes CDR1 LNHDA and CDR2 SQIVND (reference sequence). The junction had 8 bases not matched to a gene; V was cut back by 8 bases and J by 8 bases. The CDR3 covers 14 residues. The CDR3 DNA is TGTGCCAGTGAAAGTAGCGGGGGGGTTCATGAGCAGTTCTTC. Amino acids: CASESSGGVHEQFF.